The entry below describes one TCR beta chain. Transcripts of RNA were the source for amplifying TCR beta CDR3 regions. HTBI primers served in a first-round RT-PCR, which a second-round multiplex PCR followed. MiXCR was run by TCRdb on the multiplex PCR reads, yielding one entry per CDR3 protein. In the table there are approximately 460,000 distinct CDR3 sequences, over 13% of which are singletons. Trimming took 4 bases from V and 1 from J, leaving 17 bases between them. The CDR3 has 18 amino acids. Germline loops: CDR1 MNHEY, CDR2 SMNVEV (reference sequence). This sample was included in a study of Graves' ophthalmopathy and Graves' hyperthyroidism.

This TCR was recovered from a woman in her 30s with Graves' ophthalmopathy. Input material: blood. The chain joins TRBV27 to TRBJ2-6; TRBD1 might be the D (6 bases). The CDR3 spells CASSSKQGEWSGANVLTF. The CDR3 DNA follows: TGTGCCAGCAGTTCAAAACAGGGAGAGTGGTCTGGGGCCAACGTCCTGACTTTC. Looking up the rest from reference TRBV27 and TRBJ2-6 gives the full variable domain: EAQVTQNPRYLITVTGKKLTVTCSQNMNHEYMSWYRQDPGLGLRQIYYSMNVEVTDKGDVPEGYKVSRKEKRNFPLILESPSPNQTSLYFCASSSKQGEWSGANVLTFGAGSRLTVL.